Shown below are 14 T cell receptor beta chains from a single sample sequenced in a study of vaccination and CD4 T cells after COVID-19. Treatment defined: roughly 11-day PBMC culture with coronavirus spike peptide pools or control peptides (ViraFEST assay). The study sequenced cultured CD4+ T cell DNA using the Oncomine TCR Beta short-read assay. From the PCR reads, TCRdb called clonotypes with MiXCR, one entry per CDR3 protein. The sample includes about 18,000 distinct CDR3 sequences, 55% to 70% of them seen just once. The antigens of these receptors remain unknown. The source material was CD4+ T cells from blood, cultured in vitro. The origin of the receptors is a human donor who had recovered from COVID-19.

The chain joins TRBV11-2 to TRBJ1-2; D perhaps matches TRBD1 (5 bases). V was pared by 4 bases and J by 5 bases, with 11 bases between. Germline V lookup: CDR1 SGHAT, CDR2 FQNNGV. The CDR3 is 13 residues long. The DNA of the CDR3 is TGTGCCAGCAGCTCCCGACAGCAATATGGCTACACCTTC. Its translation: CASSSRQQYGYTF.

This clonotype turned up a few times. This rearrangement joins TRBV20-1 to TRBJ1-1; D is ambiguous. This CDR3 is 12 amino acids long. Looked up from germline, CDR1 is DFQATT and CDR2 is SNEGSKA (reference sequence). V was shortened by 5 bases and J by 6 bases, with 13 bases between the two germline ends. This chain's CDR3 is CSAPGDGPEAFF. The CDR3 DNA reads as TGCAGTGCTCCCGGCGACGGGCCTGAAGCTTTCTTT.

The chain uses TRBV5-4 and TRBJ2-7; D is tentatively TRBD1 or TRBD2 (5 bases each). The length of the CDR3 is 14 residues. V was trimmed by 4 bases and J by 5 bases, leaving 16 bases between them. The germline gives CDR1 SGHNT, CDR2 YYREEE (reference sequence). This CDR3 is CASSLRAGTDEQYF. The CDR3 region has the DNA TGTGCCAGCAGCCTGCGGGCTGGGACGGACGAGCAGTACTTC.

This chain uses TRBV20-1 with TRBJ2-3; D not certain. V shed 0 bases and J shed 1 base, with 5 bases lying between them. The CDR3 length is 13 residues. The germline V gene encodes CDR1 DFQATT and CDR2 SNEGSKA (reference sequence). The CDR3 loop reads CSARDEGTDTQYF. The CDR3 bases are TGCAGTGCTAGAGACGAGGGCACAGATACGCAGTATTTT.

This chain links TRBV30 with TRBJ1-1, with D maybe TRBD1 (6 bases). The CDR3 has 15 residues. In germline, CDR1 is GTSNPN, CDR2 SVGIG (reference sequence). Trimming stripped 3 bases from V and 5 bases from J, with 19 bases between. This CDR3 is CAWSVFGGPRTEAFF. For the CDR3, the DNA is TGTGCCTGGAGCGTTTTCGGGGGGCCGAGGACTGAAGCTTTCTTT.

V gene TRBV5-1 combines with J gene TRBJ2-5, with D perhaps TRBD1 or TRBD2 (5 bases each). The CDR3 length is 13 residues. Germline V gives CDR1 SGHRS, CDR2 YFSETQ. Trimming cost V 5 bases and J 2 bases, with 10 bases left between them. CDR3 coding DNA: TGCGCCAGCAGTCGGGGCCAACAAGAGACCCAGTACTTC. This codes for CASSRGQQETQYF.

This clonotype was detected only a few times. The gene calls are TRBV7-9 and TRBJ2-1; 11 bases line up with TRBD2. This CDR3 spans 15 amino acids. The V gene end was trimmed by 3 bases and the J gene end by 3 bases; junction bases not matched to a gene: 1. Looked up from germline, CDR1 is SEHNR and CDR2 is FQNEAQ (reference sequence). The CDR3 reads CASSFGTSGYNEQFF. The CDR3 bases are TGTGCCAGCAGCTTCGGGACTAGCGGCTACAATGAGCAGTTCTTC.

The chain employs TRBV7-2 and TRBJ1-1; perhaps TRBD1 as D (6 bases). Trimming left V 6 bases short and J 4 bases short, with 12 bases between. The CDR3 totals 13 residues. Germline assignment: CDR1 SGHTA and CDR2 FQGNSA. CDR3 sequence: CASSRQQGTEAFF. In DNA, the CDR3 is TGTGCCAGCAGTAGACAACAGGGCACTGAAGCTTTCTTT.

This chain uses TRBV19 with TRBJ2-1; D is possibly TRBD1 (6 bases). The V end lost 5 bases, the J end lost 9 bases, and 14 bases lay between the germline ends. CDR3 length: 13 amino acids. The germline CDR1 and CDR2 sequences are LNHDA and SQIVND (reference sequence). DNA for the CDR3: TGTGCCAGTAGTTCAGGACAGTCCGGTGAGCAGTTCTTC. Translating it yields CASSSGQSGEQFF. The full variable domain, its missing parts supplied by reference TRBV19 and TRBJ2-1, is DGGITQSPKYLFRKEGQNVTLSCEQNLNHDAMYWYRQDPGQGLRLIYYSQIVNDFQKGDIAEGYSVSREKKESFPLTVTSAQKNPTAFYLCASSSGQSGEQFFGPGTRLTVL.

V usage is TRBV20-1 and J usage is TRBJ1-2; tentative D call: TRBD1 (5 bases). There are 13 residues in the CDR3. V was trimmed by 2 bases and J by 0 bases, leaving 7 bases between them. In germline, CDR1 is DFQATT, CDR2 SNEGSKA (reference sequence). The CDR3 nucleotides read TGCAGTGCTAGACTAGGGGCTAACTATGGCTACACCTTC. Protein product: CSARLGANYGYTF.

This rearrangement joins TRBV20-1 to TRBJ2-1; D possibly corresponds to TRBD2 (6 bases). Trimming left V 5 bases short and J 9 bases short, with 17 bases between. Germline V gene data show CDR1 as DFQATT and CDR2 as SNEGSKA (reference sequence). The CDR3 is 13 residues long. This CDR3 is CSAPYTTGGEQFF. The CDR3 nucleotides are TGCAGTGCTCCATACACCACCGGGGGTGAGCAGTTCTTC.

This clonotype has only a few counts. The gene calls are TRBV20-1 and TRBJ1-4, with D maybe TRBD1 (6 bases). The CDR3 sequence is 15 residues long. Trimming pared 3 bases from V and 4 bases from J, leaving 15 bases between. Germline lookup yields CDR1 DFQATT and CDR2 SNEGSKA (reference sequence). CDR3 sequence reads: CSARDSVGVNEKLFF. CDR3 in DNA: TGCAGTGCTAGGGACAGTGTGGGCGTTAATGAAAAACTGTTTTTT.

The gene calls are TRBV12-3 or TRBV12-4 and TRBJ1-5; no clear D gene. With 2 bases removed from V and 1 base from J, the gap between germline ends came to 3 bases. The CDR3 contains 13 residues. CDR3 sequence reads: CASSLRSNQPQHF. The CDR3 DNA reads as TGTGCCAGCAGTTTACGCAGCAATCAGCCCCAGCATTTT.

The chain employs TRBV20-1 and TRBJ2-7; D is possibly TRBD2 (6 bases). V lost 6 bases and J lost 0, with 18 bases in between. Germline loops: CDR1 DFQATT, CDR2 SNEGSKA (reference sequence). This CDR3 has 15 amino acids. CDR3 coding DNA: TGCAGTGCCCCCCGGAGCGGGCCCAGCTCCTACGAGCAGTACTTC. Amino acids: CSAPRSGPSSYEQYF.